The clone carrying this T cell receptor beta chain was counted many times. Its target is not known. These data come from a study of T cells in Graves' hyperthyroidism and ophthalmopathy. TCR beta CDR3 regions were amplified from RNA. A set of HTBI primers served as the primers for a first-round RT-PCR of the TCR CDR3. Via MiXCR, TCRdb re-called the multiplex PCR reads, giving one row per CDR3 protein. This table has about 610,000 distinct CDR3 sequences, about 15% appearing once. Criteria for exclusion of patients were uncontrolled infection, other autoimmune disease, pregnancy or lactation. Diagnoses used clinical symptoms, serum thyroxine and TRAb, thyroid ultrasound and orbital computed tomography. The ends were cut back, 5 bases at V and 2 bases at J, with 19 bases in the middle. CDR3 length equals 18 residues. The germline V gene encodes CDR1 SGHVS and CDR2 FQNEAQ. Findings and limits, study-wide: Most clonotypes that expanded in the thyroid above 0.001 also showed up in blood.

Sequencing was carried out using blood. The chain recombines TRBV7-8 with TRBJ2-6; D gene unclear. The TCR originated in a middle-aged woman with Graves' ophthalmopathy. The CDR3 DNA is TGTGCCAGCAGCCCGCGACCGATGGGATCCACTGGGGCCAACGTCCTGACTTTC. Its protein is CASSPRPMGSTGANVLTF.